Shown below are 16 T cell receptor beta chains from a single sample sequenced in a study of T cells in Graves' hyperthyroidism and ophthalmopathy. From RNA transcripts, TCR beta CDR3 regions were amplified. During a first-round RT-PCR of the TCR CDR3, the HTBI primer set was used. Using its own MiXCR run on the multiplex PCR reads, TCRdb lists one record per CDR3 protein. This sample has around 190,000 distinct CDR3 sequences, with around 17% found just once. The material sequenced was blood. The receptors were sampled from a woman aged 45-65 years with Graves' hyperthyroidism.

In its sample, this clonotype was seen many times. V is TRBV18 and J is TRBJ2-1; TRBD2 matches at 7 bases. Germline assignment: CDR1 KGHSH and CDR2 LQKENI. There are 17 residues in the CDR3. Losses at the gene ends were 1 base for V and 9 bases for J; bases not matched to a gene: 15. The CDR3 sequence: CASSPRGSAGYRGEQFF. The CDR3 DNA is TGTGCCAGCTCACCACGAGGATCAGCGGGGTATCGGGGTGAGCAGTTCTTC. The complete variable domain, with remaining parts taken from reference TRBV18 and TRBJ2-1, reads NAGVMQNPRHLVRRRGQEARLRCSPMKGHSHVYWYRQLPEEGLKFMVYLQKENIIDESGMPKERFSAEFPKEGPSILRIQQVVRGDSAAYFCASSPRGSAGYRGEQFFGPGTRLTVL.

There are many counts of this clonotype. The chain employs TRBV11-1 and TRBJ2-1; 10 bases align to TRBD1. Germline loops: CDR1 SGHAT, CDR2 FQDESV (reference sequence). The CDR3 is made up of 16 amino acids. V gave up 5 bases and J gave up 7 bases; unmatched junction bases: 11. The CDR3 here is CASSRVRQGARNEQFF. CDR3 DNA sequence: TGTGCCAGCAGCAGAGTTCGACAGGGGGCGCGTAATGAGCAGTTCTTC.

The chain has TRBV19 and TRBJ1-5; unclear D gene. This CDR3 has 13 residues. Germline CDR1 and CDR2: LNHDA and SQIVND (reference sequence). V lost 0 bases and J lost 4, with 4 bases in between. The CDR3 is CASSIESNQPQHF. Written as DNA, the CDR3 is TGTGCCAGTAGTATAGAAAGTAATCAGCCCCAGCATTTT.

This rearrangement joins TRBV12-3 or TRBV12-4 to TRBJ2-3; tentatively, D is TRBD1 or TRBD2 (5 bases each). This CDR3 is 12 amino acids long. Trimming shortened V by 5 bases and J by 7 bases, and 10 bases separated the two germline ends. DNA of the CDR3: TGTGCCAGCAGTAGGGACGGTTATACGCAGTATTTT. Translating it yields CASSRDGYTQYF.

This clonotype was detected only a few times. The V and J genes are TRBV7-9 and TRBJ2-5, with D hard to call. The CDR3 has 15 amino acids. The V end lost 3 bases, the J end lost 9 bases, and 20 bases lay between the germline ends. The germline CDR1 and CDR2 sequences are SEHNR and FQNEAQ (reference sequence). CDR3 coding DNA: TGTGCCAGCAGCTTGGCTACAGCCCAGGAGAGACCCCAGTACTTC. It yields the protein CASSLATAQERPQYF.

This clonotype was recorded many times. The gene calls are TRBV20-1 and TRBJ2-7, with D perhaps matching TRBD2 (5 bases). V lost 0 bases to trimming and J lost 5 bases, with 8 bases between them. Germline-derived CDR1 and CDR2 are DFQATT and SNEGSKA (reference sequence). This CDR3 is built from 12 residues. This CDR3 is CSARDVGDEQYF. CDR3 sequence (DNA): TGCAGTGCTAGAGATGTGGGAGACGAGCAGTACTTC.

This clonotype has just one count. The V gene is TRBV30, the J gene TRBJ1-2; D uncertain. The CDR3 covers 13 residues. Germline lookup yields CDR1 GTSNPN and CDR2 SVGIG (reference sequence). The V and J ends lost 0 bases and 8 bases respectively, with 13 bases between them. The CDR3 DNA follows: TGTGCCTGGAGTGTAGTTGGGATTGGAGGCTACACCTTC. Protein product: CAWSVVGIGGYTF.

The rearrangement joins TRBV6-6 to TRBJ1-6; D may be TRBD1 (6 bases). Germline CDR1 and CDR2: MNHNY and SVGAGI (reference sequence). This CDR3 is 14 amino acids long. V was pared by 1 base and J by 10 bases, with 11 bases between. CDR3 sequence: CASSYLQGDSPLHF. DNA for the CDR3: TGTGCCAGCAGTTACTTACAGGGTGACTCACCCCTCCACTTT.

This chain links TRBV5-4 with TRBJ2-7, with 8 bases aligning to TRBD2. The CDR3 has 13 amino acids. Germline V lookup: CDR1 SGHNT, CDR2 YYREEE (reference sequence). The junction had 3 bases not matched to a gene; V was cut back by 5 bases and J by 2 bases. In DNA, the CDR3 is TGTGCCAGCAGGGGTAGCGGGACCTACGAGCAGTACTTC. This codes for CASRGSGTYEQYF.

The CDR3 spells CASTTQAGGNNEQFF. The DNA for the CDR3 is TGTGCCAGCACTACACAAGCGGGAGGAAACAATGAGCAGTTCTTC. The V gene is TRBV2, the J gene TRBJ2-1; TRBD2 agrees at 9 bases. CDR1 SNHLY and CDR2 FYNNEI come from the germline V gene. J was trimmed by 5 bases and V by 7 bases; bases with no gene match: 9. CDR3 length equals 15 residues.

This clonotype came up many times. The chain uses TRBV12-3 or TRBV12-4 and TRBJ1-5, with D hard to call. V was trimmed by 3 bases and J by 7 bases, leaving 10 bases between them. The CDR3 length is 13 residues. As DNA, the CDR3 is TGTGCCAGCAGTTTGCAGGTTCAACAGCCCCAGCATTTT. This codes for CASSLQVQQPQHF.

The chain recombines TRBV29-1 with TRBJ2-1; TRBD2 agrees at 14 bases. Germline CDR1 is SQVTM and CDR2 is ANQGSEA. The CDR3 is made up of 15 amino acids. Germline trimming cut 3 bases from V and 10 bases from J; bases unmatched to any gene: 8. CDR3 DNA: TGCAGCGTTGATGGTGGGACTAGCGGGAGAAACGAGCAGTTCTTC. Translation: CSVDGGTSGRNEQFF.

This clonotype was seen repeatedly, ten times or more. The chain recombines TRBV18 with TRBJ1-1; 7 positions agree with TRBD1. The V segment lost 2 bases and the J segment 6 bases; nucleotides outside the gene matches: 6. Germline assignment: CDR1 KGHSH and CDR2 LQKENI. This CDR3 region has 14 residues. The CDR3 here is CASSPAGGEAEAFF. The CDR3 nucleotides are TGTGCCAGCTCACCAGCAGGGGGGGAGGCTGAAGCTTTCTTT.

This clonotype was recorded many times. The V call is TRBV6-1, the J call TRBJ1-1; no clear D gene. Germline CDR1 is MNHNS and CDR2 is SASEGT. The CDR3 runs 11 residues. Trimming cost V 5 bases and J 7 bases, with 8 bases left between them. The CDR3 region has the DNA TGTGCCAGCAGTTCATCCGGTGAAGCTTTCTTT. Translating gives CASSSSGEAFF.

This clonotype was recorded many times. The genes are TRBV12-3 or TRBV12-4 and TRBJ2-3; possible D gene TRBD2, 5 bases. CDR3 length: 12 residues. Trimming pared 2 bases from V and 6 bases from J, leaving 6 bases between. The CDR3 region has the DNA TGTGCCAGCAGTTTATCGGGGGATACGCAGTATTTT. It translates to CASSLSGDTQYF.

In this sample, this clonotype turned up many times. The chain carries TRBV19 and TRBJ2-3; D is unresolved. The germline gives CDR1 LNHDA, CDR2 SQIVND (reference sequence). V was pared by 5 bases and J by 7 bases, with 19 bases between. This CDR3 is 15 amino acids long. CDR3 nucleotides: TGTGCCAGTAGTCCCAAAAGCAATAGTCGGTATACGCAGTATTTT. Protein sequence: CASSPKSNSRYTQYF.